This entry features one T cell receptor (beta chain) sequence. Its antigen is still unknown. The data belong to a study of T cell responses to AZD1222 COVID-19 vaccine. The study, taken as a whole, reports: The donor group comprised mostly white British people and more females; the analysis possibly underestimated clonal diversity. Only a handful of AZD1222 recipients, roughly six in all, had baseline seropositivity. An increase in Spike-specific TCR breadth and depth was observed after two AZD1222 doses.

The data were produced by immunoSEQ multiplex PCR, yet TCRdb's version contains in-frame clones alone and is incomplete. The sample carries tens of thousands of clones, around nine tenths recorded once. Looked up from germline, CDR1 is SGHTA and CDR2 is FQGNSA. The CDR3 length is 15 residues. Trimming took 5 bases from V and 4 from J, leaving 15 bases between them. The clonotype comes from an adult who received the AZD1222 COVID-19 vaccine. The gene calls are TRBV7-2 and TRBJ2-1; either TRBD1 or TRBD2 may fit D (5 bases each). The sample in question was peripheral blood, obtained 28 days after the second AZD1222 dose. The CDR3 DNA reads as TGTGCCAGCAGCGCCGGGACGTGGACATACAATGAGCAGTTCTTC. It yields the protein CASSAGTWTYNEQFF.